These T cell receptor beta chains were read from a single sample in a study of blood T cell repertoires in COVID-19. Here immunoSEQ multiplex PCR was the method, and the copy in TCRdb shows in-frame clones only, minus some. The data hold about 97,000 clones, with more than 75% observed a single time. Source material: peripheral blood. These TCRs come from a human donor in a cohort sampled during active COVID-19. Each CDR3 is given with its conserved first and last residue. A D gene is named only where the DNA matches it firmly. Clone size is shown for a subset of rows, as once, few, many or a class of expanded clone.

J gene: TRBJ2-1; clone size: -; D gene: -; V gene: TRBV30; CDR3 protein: CAWTGMGAGYNEQFF; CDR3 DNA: TGTGCCTGGACTGGGATGGGGGCGGGTTACAATGAGCAGTTCTTC
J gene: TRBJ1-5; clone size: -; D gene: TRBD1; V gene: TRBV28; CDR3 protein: CASSLWDRGDQPQHF; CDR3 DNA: TGTGCCAGCAGTTTATGGGACAGGGGAGATCAGCCCCAGCATTTT
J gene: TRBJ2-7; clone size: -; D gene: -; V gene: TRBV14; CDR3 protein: CASSPRRGVVKQYF; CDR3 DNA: TGTGCCAGCAGCCCACGCAGGGGTGTAGTAAAGCAGTACTTC
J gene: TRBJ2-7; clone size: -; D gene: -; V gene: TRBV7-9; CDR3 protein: CASTLDLTYEQYF; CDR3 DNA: TGTGCCAGCACGCTGGACCTAACCTACGAGCAGTACTTC
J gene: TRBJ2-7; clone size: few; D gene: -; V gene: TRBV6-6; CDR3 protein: CASSYSQVSYEQYF; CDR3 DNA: TGTGCCAGCAGTTACTCCCAGGTCTCCTACGAGCAGTACTTC
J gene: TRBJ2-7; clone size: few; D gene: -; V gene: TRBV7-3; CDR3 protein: CASSPQVGATYEQYF; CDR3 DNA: TGTGCCAGCAGCCCCCAGGTGGGGGCTACCTACGAGCAGTACTTC
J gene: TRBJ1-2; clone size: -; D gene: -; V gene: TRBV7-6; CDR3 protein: CASSSPGGGYYGYTF; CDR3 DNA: TGTGCCAGCAGCTCACCCGGCGGGGGATACTATGGCTACACCTTC
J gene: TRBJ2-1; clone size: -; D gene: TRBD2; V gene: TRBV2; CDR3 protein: CASTTGTSEYNEQFF; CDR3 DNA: TGTGCCAGCACTACCGGGACTAGCGAGTACAATGAGCAGTTCTTC
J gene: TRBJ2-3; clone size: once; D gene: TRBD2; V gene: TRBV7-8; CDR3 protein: CASSPGTSGIGTDTQYF; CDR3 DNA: TGTGCCAGCAGCCCCGGGACTAGCGGGATAGGCACAGATACGCAGTATTTT
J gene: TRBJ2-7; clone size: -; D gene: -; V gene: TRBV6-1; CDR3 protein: CASSEFRSYEQYF; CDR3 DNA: TGTGCCAGCAGTGAGTTCCGCAGCTACGAGCAGTACTTC
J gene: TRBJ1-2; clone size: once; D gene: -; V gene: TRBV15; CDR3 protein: CATSRDPADDGYTF; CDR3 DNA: TGTGCCACCAGCAGAGATCCAGCGGATGATGGCTACACCTTC
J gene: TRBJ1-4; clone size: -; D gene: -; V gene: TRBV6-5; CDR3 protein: CASRLTFSFSEKLFF; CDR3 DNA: TGTGCCAGCAGACTGACATTTTCCTTTAGTGAAAAACTGTTTTTT
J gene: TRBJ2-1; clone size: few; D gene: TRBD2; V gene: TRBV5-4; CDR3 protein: CASSPGLADYNEQFF; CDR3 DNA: TGTGCCAGCAGCCCCGGACTAGCGGACTACAATGAGCAGTTCTTC
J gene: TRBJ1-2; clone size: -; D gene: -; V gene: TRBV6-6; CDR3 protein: CASTGQANYGYTF; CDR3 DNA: TGTGCCAGCACCGGACAAGCTAACTATGGCTACACCTTC
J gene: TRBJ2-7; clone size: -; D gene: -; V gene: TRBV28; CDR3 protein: CASSPLISGYTYEQYF; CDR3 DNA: TGTGCCAGCAGTCCCCTTATTAGCGGCTATACCTACGAGCAGTACTTC
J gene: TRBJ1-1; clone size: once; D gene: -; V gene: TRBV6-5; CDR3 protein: CASRDRLLAFF; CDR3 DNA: TGTGCCAGCAGAGACAGGCTTTTAGCTTTCTTT
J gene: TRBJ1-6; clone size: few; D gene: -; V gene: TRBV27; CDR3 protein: CASSLSGGNSPLHF; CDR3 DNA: TGTGCCAGCAGTTTATCCGGTGGTAATTCACCCCTCCACTTT
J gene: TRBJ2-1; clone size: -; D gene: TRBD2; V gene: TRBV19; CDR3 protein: CASISSGGYNEQFF; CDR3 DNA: TGTGCCAGTATTTCTAGCGGGGGCTACAATGAGCAGTTCTTC
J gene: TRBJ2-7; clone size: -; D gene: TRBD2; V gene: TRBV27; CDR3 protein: CASRFTAGVYEQYF; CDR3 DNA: TGTGCCAGCAGGTTTACAGCGGGAGTCTACGAGCAGTACTTC
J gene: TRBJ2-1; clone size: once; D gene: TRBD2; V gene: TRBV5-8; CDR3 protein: CASSLRGGASDKNEQFF; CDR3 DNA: TGTGCCAGCAGCTTACGGGGGGGGGCCTCGGATAAGAATGAGCAGTTCTTC
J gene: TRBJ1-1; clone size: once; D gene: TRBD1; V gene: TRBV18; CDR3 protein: CASSSQQGAGTEAFF; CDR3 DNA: TGTGCCAGCTCATCTCAACAGGGGGCAGGGACTGAAGCTTTCTTT
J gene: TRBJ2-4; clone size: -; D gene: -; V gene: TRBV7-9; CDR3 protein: CASSRGHRGAIQYF; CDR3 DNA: TGTGCCAGCAGCCGGGGACACCGTGGAGCCATTCAGTACTTC
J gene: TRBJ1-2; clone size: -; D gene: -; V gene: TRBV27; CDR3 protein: CASSFIPEYGYTF; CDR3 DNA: TGTGCCAGCAGTTTTATCCCGGAGTATGGCTACACCTTC
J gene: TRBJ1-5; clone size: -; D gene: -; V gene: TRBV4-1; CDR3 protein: CASSRQVDSNQPQHF; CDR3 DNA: TGCGCCAGCAGCCGCCAGGTGGATAGCAATCAGCCCCAGCATTTT
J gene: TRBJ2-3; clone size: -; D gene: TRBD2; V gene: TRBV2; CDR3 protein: CASSPSLLAGGPKDTQYF; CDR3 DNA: TGTGCCAGCAGCCCTAGCCTACTAGCGGGGGGGCCTAAAGATACGCAGTATTTT
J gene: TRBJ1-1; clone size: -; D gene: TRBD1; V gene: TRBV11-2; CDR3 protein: CASSVTGSVTEAFF; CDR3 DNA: TGTGCCAGCAGCGTGACAGGGAGCGTCACTGAAGCTTTCTTT
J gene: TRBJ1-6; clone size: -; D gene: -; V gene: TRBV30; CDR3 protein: CAWSGRDYNSPLHF; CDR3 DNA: TGTGCCTGGAGTGGGAGGGACTATAATTCACCCCTCCACTTT
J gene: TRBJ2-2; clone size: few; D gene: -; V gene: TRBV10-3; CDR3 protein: CAIGAGPATGELFF; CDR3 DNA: TGTGCCATCGGGGCAGGGCCGGCCACCGGGGAGCTGTTTTTT
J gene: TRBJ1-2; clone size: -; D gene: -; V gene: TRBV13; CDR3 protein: CASSLGRRTKGYTF; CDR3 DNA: TGTGCCAGCAGCTTAGGGCGGCGGACTAAGGGCTACACCTTC
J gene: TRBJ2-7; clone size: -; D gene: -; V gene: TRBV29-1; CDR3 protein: CSATWGGTEQYF; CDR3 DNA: TGCAGCGCTACGTGGGGGGGCACCGAGCAGTACTTC
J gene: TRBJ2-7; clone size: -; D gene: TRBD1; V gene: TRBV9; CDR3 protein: CASSVTGTGVYEQYF; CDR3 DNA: TGTGCCAGCAGCGTCACCGGGACAGGGGTCTACGAGCAGTACTTC
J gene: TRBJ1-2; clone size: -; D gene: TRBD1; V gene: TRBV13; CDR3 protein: CASSPKMTGWGGYTF; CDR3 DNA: TGTGCCAGCAGCCCTAAGATGACAGGGTGGGGTGGCTACACCTTC
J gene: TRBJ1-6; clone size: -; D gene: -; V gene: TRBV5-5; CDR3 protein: CASSLAPGSSPLHF; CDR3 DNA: TGTGCCAGCAGCTTGGCCCCTGGGAGTTCACCCCTCCACTTT
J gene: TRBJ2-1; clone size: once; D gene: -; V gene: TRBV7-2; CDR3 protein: CASSLDAVQGQFF; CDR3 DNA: TGTGCCAGCAGCTTAGATGCGGTACAGGGGCAGTTCTTC
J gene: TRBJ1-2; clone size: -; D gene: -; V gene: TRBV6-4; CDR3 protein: CASSAGAEFSRLGGYTF; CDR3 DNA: TGTGCCAGCAGTGCAGGGGCAGAATTCTCTCGACTCGGGGGCTACACCTTC
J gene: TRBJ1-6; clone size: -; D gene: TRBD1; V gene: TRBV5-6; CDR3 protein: CASSGGTVNSPLHF; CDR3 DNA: TGTGCCAGCAGCGGCGGGACAGTAAATTCACCCCTCCACTTT
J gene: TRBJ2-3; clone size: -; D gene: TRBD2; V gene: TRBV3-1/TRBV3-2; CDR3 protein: CASSRVKGTSGGGTDTQYF; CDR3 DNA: TGTGCCAGCAGTCGGGTAAAGGGGACTAGCGGGGGGGGCACAGATACGCAGTATTTT
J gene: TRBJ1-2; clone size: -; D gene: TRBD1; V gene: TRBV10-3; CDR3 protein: CAISEQGADGYTF; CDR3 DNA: TGTGCCATCAGTGAGCAGGGGGCGGATGGCTACACCTTC
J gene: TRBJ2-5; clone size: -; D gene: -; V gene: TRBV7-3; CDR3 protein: CASSPGVRETQYF; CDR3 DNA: TGTGCCAGCAGCCCAGGGGTCAGGGAGACCCAGTACTTC
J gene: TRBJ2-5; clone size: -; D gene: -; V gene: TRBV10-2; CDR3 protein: CASSEGDTAYF; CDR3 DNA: TGCGCCAGCAGTGAGGGGGACACCGCGTACTTC
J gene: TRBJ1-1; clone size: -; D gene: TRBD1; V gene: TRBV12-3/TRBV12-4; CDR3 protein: CASSLKGRGPAFF; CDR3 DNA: TGTGCCAGCAGTTTAAAGGGCAGGGGGCCAGCTTTCTTT
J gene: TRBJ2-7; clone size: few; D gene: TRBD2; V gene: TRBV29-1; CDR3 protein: CSVLAGGPSHEQYF; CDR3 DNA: TGCAGCGTTCTAGCGGGGGGGCCCTCGCACGAGCAGTACTTC
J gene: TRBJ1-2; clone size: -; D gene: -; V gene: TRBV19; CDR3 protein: CASSITHTGGYTF; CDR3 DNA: TGTGCCAGTAGTATAACTCACACGGGTGGCTACACCTTC
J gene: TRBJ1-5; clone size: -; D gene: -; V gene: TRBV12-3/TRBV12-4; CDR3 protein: CASSLAQNQPQHF; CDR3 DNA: TGTGCCAGCAGTTTAGCACAGAATCAGCCCCAGCATTTT
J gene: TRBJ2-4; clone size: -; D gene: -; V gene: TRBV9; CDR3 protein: CASSVGEAKNIQYF; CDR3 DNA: TGTGCCAGCAGCGTAGGCGAAGCCAAAAACATTCAGTACTTC
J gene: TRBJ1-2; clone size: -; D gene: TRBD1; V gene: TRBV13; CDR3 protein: CASLTSWDRGLGGYTF; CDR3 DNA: TGTGCCAGCCTAACCTCCTGGGACAGGGGATTGGGGGGCTACACCTTC